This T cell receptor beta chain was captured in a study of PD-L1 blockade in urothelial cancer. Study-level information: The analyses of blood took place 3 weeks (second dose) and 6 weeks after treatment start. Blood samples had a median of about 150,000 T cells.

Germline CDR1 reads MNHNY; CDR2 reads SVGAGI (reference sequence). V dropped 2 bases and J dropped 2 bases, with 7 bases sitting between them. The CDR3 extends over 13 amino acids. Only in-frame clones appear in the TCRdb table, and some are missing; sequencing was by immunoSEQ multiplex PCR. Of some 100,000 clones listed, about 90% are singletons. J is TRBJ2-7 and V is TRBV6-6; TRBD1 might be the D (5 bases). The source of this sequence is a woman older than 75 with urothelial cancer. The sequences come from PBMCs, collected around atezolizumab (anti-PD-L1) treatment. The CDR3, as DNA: TGTGCCAGCAGTTACACAGGAACCTACGAGCAGTACTTC. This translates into CASSYTGTYEQYF.